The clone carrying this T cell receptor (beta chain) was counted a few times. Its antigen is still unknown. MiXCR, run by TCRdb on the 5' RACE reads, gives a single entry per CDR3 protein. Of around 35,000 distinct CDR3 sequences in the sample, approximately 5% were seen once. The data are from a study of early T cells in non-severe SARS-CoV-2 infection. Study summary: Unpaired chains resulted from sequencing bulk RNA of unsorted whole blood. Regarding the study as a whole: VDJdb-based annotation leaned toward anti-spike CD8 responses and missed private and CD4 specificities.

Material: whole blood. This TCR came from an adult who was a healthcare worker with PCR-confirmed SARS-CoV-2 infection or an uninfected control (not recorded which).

This chain's CDR3 is CASSHAGTSGRREQFF. As DNA, the CDR3 is TGCGCCAGCAGCCACGCTGGGACTAGCGGGAGACGGGAGCAGTTCTTC. The chain is built from TRBV4-3 and TRBJ2-1; 14 bases align to TRBD2. V was clipped by 3 bases and J by 10 bases; unmatched bases: 8. The CDR3 consists of 16 residues. Germline lookup yields CDR1 LGHNA and CDR2 YSLEER.